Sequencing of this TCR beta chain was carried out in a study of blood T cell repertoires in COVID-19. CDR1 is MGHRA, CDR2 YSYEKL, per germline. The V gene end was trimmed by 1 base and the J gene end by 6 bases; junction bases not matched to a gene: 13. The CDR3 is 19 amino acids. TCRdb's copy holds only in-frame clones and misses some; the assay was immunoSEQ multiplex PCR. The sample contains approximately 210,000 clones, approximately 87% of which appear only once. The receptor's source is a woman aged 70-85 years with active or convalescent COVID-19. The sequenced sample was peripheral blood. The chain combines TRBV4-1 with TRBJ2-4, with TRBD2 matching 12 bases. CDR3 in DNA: TGCGCCAGCAGCCAAGCCGGGTCTAGCGGGAGGGCCGCGGGAAACATTCAGTACTTC. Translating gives CASSQAGSSGRAAGNIQYF.